The 27 T cell receptor beta chains reported below all come from one sample, sequenced in a study of shared clonotypes between healthy human individuals. This table comes from immunoSEQ multiplex PCR, and its TCRdb copy is limited to in-frame clones, with some not included. The data contain more than 400,000 clones, 81% of them singletons. The sample comprised PBMCs. The receptors derive from a woman in her forties in good health. Some clones in this sample may be carry-over from other donors' samples.

V gene TRBV7-9 combines with J gene TRBJ2-7; 12 nucleotides align to TRBD2. The CDR3 loop spans 15 amino acids. Losses at the gene ends were 5 bases for V and 3 bases for J; bases not matched to a gene: 5. Germline assignment: CDR1 SEHNR and CDR2 FQNEAQ (reference sequence). CDR3 nucleotide sequence: TGTGCCAGCAGCATAGGACTAGCGGGAAACTACGAGCAGTACTTC. Translated, it gives CASSIGLAGNYEQYF.

Turning to this clone: One base separates it from a far larger clone, so it is likely a read error. No conserved phenylalanine or tryptophan ends this CDR3, so it is likely a read error. Other DNA sequences in this sample translate to the same CDR3. The chain carries TRBV5-6 and TRBJ2-7; D gene uncertain. Trimming shortened V by 0 bases and J by 3 bases, and 13 bases separated the two germline ends. The V gene's germline CDR1 is SGHDT and CDR2 YYEEEE. This CDR3 comprises 15 residues. The CDR3 region has the DNA TGTGCCAGCAGCTTGGCGCCTAGTTGGGTCTACGAGCAGTACTTA. Its translation: CASSLAPSWVYEQYL.

The gene calls are TRBV4-1 and TRBJ2-7; D might be TRBD1 (6 bases). V was trimmed by 4 bases and J by 0 bases, leaving 10 bases between them. The CDR3 spans 14 residues. Germline V gene lookup returns CDR1 MGHRA and CDR2 YSYEKL. CDR3 nucleotide sequence: TGCGCCAGCAGCCTTGCAGGGGCCTCCTACGAGCAGTACTTC. Translated, it gives CASSLAGASYEQYF.

With respect to this clone: With only one base between it and a far larger clone, this is likely a read error. The chain couples TRBV30 to TRBJ1-2; D remains ambiguous. This CDR3 is 15 amino acids long. In germline, CDR1 is GTSNPN, CDR2 SVGIG (reference sequence). The CDR3 coding sequence is TGTGCCTGGAGTGAGGTCAGGAACAAGAACTATAGCTACACCTTC. Its protein is CAWSEVRNKNYSYTF.

The chain recombines TRBV7-2 with TRBJ2-4; 12 bases align to TRBD2. The CDR3 covers 15 residues. The germline V gene encodes CDR1 SGHTA and CDR2 FQGNSA. Trimming took 5 bases from V and 6 from J; bases not matched to a gene: 5. CDR3 in amino acids: CASSRLAGETNIQYF. CDR3 sequence (DNA): TGTGCCAGCAGCCGACTAGCGGGAGAAACAAACATTCAGTACTTC.

J is TRBJ2-7 and V is TRBV10-1; D unresolved. Germline V gene data show CDR1 as WNHNN and CDR2 as SYGVQD (reference sequence). The CDR3 is 13 residues long. Trimming shortened V by 0 bases and J by 3 bases, and 6 bases separated the two germline ends. DNA for the CDR3: TGCGCCAGCAGTGAGTCTGGGAACTACGAGCAGTACTTC. This sequence encodes CASSESGNYEQYF.

Points on this clone: It differs at one base from a far larger clone, so likely a read error. Additional DNA sequences in this sample encode the identical CDR3. This chain connects TRBV29-1 to TRBJ1-2; 9 positions agree with TRBD1. V lost 6 bases to trimming and J lost 3 bases; unmatched junction nucleotides: 8. Germline CDR1 reads SQVTM; CDR2 reads ANQGSEA. The CDR3 contains 14 residues. This CDR3 reads CSVTTGGLDYGYTF. The CDR3 coding sequence is TGCAGCGTGACTACAGGGGGCCTGGACTATGGCTACACCTTC. Using reference TRBV29-1 and TRBJ1-2 for the parts outside the CDR3, the full variable domain is SAVISQKPSRDICQRGTSLTIQCQVDSQVTMMFWYRQQPGQSLTLIATANQGSEATYESGFVIDKFPISRPNLTFSTLTVSNMSPEDSSIYLCSVTTGGLDYGYTFGSGTRLTVV.

V usage is TRBV2 and J usage is TRBJ1-2; D remains ambiguous. Germline V gene lookup returns CDR1 SNHLY and CDR2 FYNNEI. The CDR3 totals 14 residues. The ends were cut back, 4 bases at V and 7 bases at J, with 16 bases in the middle. Here the CDR3 DNA reads TGTGCCAGCAGTGTGGCAGCAACACCTTCTGGCTACACCTTC. Translating it yields CASSVAATPSGYTF.

The chain employs TRBV7-9 and TRBJ2-5, with D perhaps TRBD1 or TRBD2 (5 bases each). Germline CDR1 is SEHNR and CDR2 is FQNEAQ (reference sequence). The CDR3 has 16 amino acids. Trimming shortened V by 7 bases and J by 0 bases, and 18 bases separated the two germline ends. This chain's CDR3 is CASTLLGVLYQETQYF. For the CDR3, the DNA is TGTGCCAGCACCCTCTTGGGGGTCCTTTACCAAGAGACCCAGTACTTC.

The rearrangement joins TRBV7-8 to TRBJ1-5; tentatively, D is TRBD1 (5 bases). V was trimmed by 1 base and J by 4 bases, leaving 11 bases between them. Germline V gives CDR1 SGHVS, CDR2 FQNEAQ. The CDR3 runs to 15 residues. The CDR3, as DNA: TGTGCCAGCAGCTTAGGCAGGGTCGGGAATCAGCCCCAGCATTTT. As protein: CASSLGRVGNQPQHF. The whole variable domain, remainder taken from reference TRBV7-8 and TRBJ1-5, is GAGVSQSPRYKVAKRGQDVALRCDPISGHVSLFWYQQALGQGPEFLTYFQNEAQLDKSGLPSDRFFAERPEGSVSTLKIQRTQQEDSAVYLCASSLGRVGNQPQHFGDGTRLSIL.

This clone appeared a few times. The chain links TRBV7-9 to TRBJ1-1, with unresolved D. CDR3 length equals 9 residues. Trimming left V 5 bases short and J 7 bases short, with 2 bases between. Germline V gene data show CDR1 as SEHNR and CDR2 as FQNEAQ (reference sequence). The CDR3: CASSNEAFF. The CDR3 bases are TGTGCCAGCAGCAATGAAGCTTTCTTT.

Comments on this clone: A far larger clone is only one base removed, so a read error is likely. The gene calls are TRBV7-7 and TRBJ2-3; 9 nucleotides line up with TRBD2. The CDR3 sequence is 16 residues long. The V gene's germline CDR1 is SSHAT and CDR2 FNYEAQ (reference sequence). The CDR3 nucleotides are TGTGCTAGCAGCCGAAATAGCGGGAGTGGCACAGATACGCAGTGTTTT. It translates to CASSRNSGSGTDTQCF.

This rearrangement joins TRBV7-2 to TRBJ2-6; 8 positions match TRBD1. This CDR3 region has 18 residues. The J segment lost 3 bases and the V segment lost 4 bases, leaving 11 bases of the junction unmatched. Germline V CDR1 and CDR2: SGHTA, FQGNSA. The CDR3 loop reads CASSSRTGKLVGANVLTF. CDR3 nucleotides: TGTGCCAGCAGCTCACGGACAGGGAAGTTGGTTGGGGCCAACGTCCTGACTTTC.

This rearrangement joins TRBV9 to TRBJ1-2; D remains unclear. The CDR3 is 13 residues long. The V end lost 0 bases, the J end lost 3 bases, and 6 bases lay between the germline ends. Germline CDR1 and CDR2: SGDLS and YYNGEE. The CDR3 region is CASSVEGYYGYTF. The CDR3 DNA sequence: TGTGCCAGCAGCGTAGAAGGCTACTATGGCTACACCTTC.

This chain links TRBV28 with TRBJ2-1; D possibly matches TRBD1 or TRBD2 (5 bases each). Deletions cut 6 bases from V and 10 bases from J, with 19 bases between. The CDR3 is made up of 14 amino acids. Germline V gives CDR1 MDHEN, CDR2 SYDVKM. CDR3 nucleotide sequence: TGTGCCAGCAGAGATGCCGGGGCCGCCCGAGAGCAGTTCTTC. It codes for CASRDAGAAREQFF.

About this clone: A junction end diverges from the germline sequence, so it may reflect a read error. The chain links TRBV30 to TRBJ1-5; tentative D call: TRBD1 (5 bases). Germline V CDR1 and CDR2: GTSNPN, SVGIG (reference sequence). The CDR3 contains 14 residues. The CDR3 nucleotides are TGTGCCTGGAGTGAGGGTTTAGGGGATCAGCCCCATCATTTT. Amino acid sequence: CAWSEGLGDQPHHF.

The CDR3 loop reads CASTRGFEDQPQHF. As DNA, the CDR3 is TGTGCCAGCACTAGGGGTTTTGAGGATCAGCCCCAGCATTTT. The rearrangement joins TRBV6-4 to TRBJ1-5; D perhaps matches TRBD1 (5 bases). The germline CDR1 and CDR2 sequences are MRHNA and SNTAGT. Trimming took 7 bases from V and 5 from J, leaving 15 bases between them. The CDR3 loop spans 14 amino acids.

The chain uses TRBV5-8 and TRBJ1-4, with 7 positions matching TRBD1. The CDR3 extends over 16 amino acids. Germline V gene sequence: CDR1 SGHTS, CDR2 YDEGEE. V was pared by 3 bases and J by 5 bases, with 10 bases of the junction left unmatched. CDR3 bases: TGTGCCAGCAGCTGGGGGCCGGGACAGCAGAATGAAAAACTGTTTTTT. It translates to CASSWGPGQQNEKLFF.

On this clone: Since a much larger clone is just one base distant, this may be a read error. The chain couples TRBV18 to TRBJ2-2; D perhaps matches TRBD2 (5 bases). The V gene's germline CDR1 is KGHSH and CDR2 LQKENI. CDR3 length: 15 amino acids. The CDR3 DNA sequence: TGTGCCAGCTCACCTCCCCCGGGTAACACCGGGGAGCTGTCTTTT. This encodes CASSPPPGNTGELSF.

This sequence joins TRBV20-1 and TRBJ2-7; D is perhaps TRBD1 (6 bases). The length of the CDR3 is 11 residues. V gave up 7 bases and J gave up 4 bases, with 11 bases separating them. From germline, CDR1 is DFQATT and CDR2 SNEGSKA (reference sequence). As DNA, the CDR3 is TGCAGTGTACGGACAGTTTACGAGCAGTACTTC. Translating gives CSVRTVYEQYF.

The rearrangement uses TRBV5-4 and TRBJ1-1; D uncertain. This CDR3 has 14 residues. The V and J ends lost 2 bases and 6 bases respectively, with 14 bases between them. Germline V gene sequence: CDR1 SGHNT, CDR2 YYREEE (reference sequence). The CDR3 sequence is CASSFIGQAAEAFF. CDR3 DNA sequence: TGTGCCAGCAGCTTCATAGGCCAAGCAGCTGAAGCTTTCTTT. Combining the CDR3 with reference TRBV5-4 and TRBJ1-1 gives the whole variable domain ETGVTQSPTHLIKTRGQQVTLRCSSQSGHNTVSWYQQALGQGPQFIFQYYREEENGRGNFPPRFSGLQFPNYSSELNVNALELDDSALYLCASSFIGQAAEAFFGQGTRLTVV.

The sample holds one count of this clone. The CDR3 DNA reads as TGTGCCACCCAAGCTCGGGACAGGGGGAACACTGAAGCTTTCTTT. The encoded protein is CATQARDRGNTEAFF. This chain connects TRBV19 to TRBJ1-1; 10 bases map to TRBD1. V shed 10 bases and J 1 base; nucleotides not matched to a gene: 9. CDR1 and CDR2 (germline): LNHDA, SQIVND (reference sequence). CDR3 length: 15 residues.

V gene TRBV6-1 combines with J gene TRBJ2-7, with D perhaps assigned TRBD1 or TRBD2 (5 bases each). The germline V and J ends were trimmed by 2 bases and 2 bases, with 13 bases remaining between them. Germline V gene data show CDR1 as MNHNS and CDR2 as SASEGT. CDR3 length: 15 residues. CDR3 in DNA: TGTGCCAGCAGTGAATTGGGGGACGAGGCCTACGAGCAGTACTTC. The encoded protein is CASSELGDEAYEQYF.

With respect to this clone: Since a far larger clone is one base different, this is likely a read error. The CDR3 DNA reads as TGCGCCAGCAGCCAAGAAGCCGGGCCAGGCGGTGAGACCCAGTACTTC. Residues: CASSQEAGPGGETQYF. V usage is TRBV4-3 and J usage is TRBJ2-5, with unresolved D. Germline loops: CDR1 LGHNA, CDR2 YSLEER. CDR3 size: 16 residues. Trimming left V 0 bases short and J 5 bases short, with 16 bases between.

This sequence joins TRBV6-5 and TRBJ2-6, with D perhaps matching TRBD2 (5 bases). V lost 4 bases and J 2 bases, leaving 12 bases between the germline ends. Germline values: CDR1 MNHEY, CDR2 SVGAGI. This CDR3 is built from 16 residues. The CDR3 bases are TGTGCCAGCAGTTTATTACGGGATACTGGGGCCAACGTCCTGACTTTC. Translation: CASSLLRDTGANVLTF.

A remark on this clone: Just one base apart from a much larger clone, this may be a read error. The V and J genes are TRBV18 and TRBJ2-6, with D possibly being TRBD1 (5 bases). Germline V gene data show CDR1 as KGHSH and CDR2 as LQKENI. The CDR3 consists of 16 residues. CDR3 protein: CASSSPQGSGANVLTF. CDR3 nucleotides: TGTGCCAGCTCATCACCGCAGGGCTCTGGGGCCAACGTCCTGACTTTC. Complete variable domain (other parts from reference TRBV18 and TRBJ2-6): NAGVMQNPRHLVRRRGQEARLRCSPMKGHSHVYWYRQLPEEGLKFMVYLQKENIIDESGMPKERFSAEFPKEGPSILRIQQVVRGDSAAYFCASSSPQGSGANVLTFGAGSRLTVL.

The chain employs TRBV7-9 and TRBJ1-3; TRBD1 matches at 7 bases. This CDR3 comprises 15 residues. With 5 bases clipped from V and 2 bases from J, the junction kept 6 bases outside the gene matches. Germline values: CDR1 SEHNR, CDR2 FQNEAQ (reference sequence). CDR3 in DNA: TGTGCCAGCAGCCCAGGGGGTTCTGCTGGAAACACCATATATTTT. Translating gives CASSPGGSAGNTIYF.